Shown below are 31 T cell receptor beta chains from a single sample sequenced in a study of Tregs in tolerant kidney transplant recipients. Clones were sequenced by immunoSEQ multiplex PCR, and TCRdb holds only the in-frame ones, with some missing. The sample includes approximately 17,000 clones, 61% of them seen just once. Their target antigens are unknown. The sample was Tregs from blood cultured with allogeneic cells. The receptors were sampled from a human donor in good health.

The sample holds one count of this clone. The chain joins TRBV4-2 to TRBJ1-4, with TRBD1 matching 8 bases. V lost 4 bases, J lost 7 bases, and 11 bases stayed unmatched. The CDR3 loop spans 16 amino acids. Germline V gene lookup returns CDR1 LGHNA and CDR2 YNFKEQ. The DNA for the CDR3 is TGTGCCAGCAGCCGATCCGACAGGGGAGAAGGTGAAAAACTGTTTTTT. Translated: CASSRSDRGEGEKLFF.

The rearrangement joins TRBV11-1 to TRBJ1-5; D might be TRBD1 (5 bases). V lost 3 bases and J 5 bases, leaving 8 bases between the germline ends. The CDR3 is 13 residues long. Germline V lookup: CDR1 SGHAT, CDR2 FQDESV (reference sequence). CDR3 sequence reads: CASSFGGDQPQHF. CDR3 nucleotides: TGTGCCAGCAGCTTCGGAGGGGATCAGCCCCAGCATTTT.

V gene TRBV19 combines with J gene TRBJ1-5; a weak D match, TRBD1 (5 bases). V dropped 9 bases and J dropped 7 bases, with 19 bases sitting between them. This CDR3 is built from 14 residues. Per germline, CDR1 LNHDA and CDR2 SQIVND (reference sequence). The CDR3 reads CASQPGGSGQPQHF. The DNA for the CDR3 is TGTGCCAGCCAACCGGGGGGGAGCGGGCAGCCCCAGCATTTT.

The chain has TRBV7-2 and TRBJ1-2, with 8 bases lining up with TRBD1. From germline, CDR1 is SGHTA and CDR2 FQGNSA. Losses at the gene ends were 5 bases for V and 8 bases for J; bases not matched to a gene: 10. CDR3 length: 14 amino acids. CDR3 DNA sequence: TGTGCCAGCAGCCCACGGACAGGGACTGGCGGCTACACCTTC. Translation gives CASSPRTGTGGYTF.

J is TRBJ1-1 and V is TRBV6-6; 7 positions match TRBD1. The J segment lost 4 bases and the V segment lost 7 bases, leaving 6 bases of the junction unmatched. Looked up from germline, CDR1 is MNHNY and CDR2 is SVGAGI (reference sequence). The CDR3 is made up of 13 amino acids. CDR3 loop: CASNRQGGTEAFF. The DNA for the CDR3 is TGTGCCAGCAATCGACAGGGCGGCACTGAAGCTTTCTTT.

The chain joins TRBV18 to TRBJ1-1; D uncertain. V gave up 3 bases and J gave up 5 bases, with 13 bases separating them. CDR3 length equals 14 residues. Germline assignment: CDR1 KGHSH and CDR2 LQKENI. This CDR3 reads CASSPEGAGTEAFF. The DNA of the CDR3 is TGTGCCAGCTCACCGGAGGGAGCGGGGACTGAAGCTTTCTTT.

This clone has just a few counts. The chain joins TRBV5-4 to TRBJ2-4; 11 nucleotides agree with TRBD2. V was pared by 4 bases and J by 3 bases, with 6 bases of the junction left unmatched. The germline gives CDR1 SGHNT, CDR2 YYREEE (reference sequence). The length of the CDR3 is 16 residues. The DNA of the CDR3 is TGTGCCAGCAGCCGCGGGACTAGCGGTGGCAAAAACATTCAGTACTTC. Translated, it gives CASSRGTSGGKNIQYF.

The rearrangement links TRBV27 to TRBJ2-3; perhaps D is TRBD1 or TRBD2 (5 bases each). This CDR3 is 18 amino acids long. V lost 2 bases and J lost 1, with 19 bases in between. Germline loops: CDR1 MNHEY, CDR2 SMNVEV (reference sequence). CDR3 residues: CASSLRPQTGARTDTQYF. The CDR3 DNA is TGTGCCAGCAGTTTACGACCCCAGACCGGGGCCCGCACAGATACGCAGTATTTT.

This clone has more than one count but fewer than ten. The chain couples TRBV7-9 to TRBJ2-4, with a possible D match to TRBD1 (6 bases). V was shortened by 3 bases and J by 0 bases, with 6 bases between the two germline ends. The CDR3 spans 14 residues. Germline CDR1 and CDR2: SEHNR and FQNEAQ (reference sequence). CDR3 amino acids: CASSFRGAKNIQYF. CDR3 nucleotides: TGTGCCAGCAGCTTCAGGGGAGCCAAAAACATTCAGTACTTC.

V usage is TRBV4-1 and J usage is TRBJ2-1; D is tentatively TRBD1 or TRBD2 (5 bases each). This CDR3 comprises 16 residues. The germline gives CDR1 MGHRA, CDR2 YSYEKL. Trimming removed 3 bases at V and 0 bases at J, with 12 bases between. CDR3 sequence reads: CASSQLAGSSYNEQFF. Here the CDR3 DNA reads TGCGCCAGCAGCCAGCTCGCAGGGAGCTCCTACAATGAGCAGTTCTTC.

This clone is deemed medium-sized. V and J are TRBV9 and TRBJ2-7; 13 positions match TRBD2. Trimming at V came to 5 bases and at J to 4 bases, leaving 9 bases not matched to a gene. The CDR3 covers 16 residues. Germline assignment: CDR1 SGDLS and CDR2 YYNGEE. The CDR3 sequence is CASSRRLAGGSYEQYF. The CDR3 region has the DNA TGTGCCAGCAGTAGAAGACTAGCGGGAGGTTCTTACGAGCAGTACTTC. The full variable domain, its missing parts supplied by reference TRBV9 and TRBJ2-7, is DSGVTQTPKHLITATGQRVTLRCSPRSGDLSVYWYQQSLDQGLQFLIQYYNGEERAKGNILERFSAQQFPDLHSELNLSSLELGDSALYFCASSRRLAGGSYEQYFGPGTRLTVT.

The V gene is TRBV7-2, the J gene TRBJ1-3, with 9 bases matching TRBD1. The CDR3 has 16 residues. J gave up 2 bases and V 5 bases, and 7 bases lay outside the gene matches. From germline, CDR1 is SGHTA and CDR2 FQGNSA. The CDR3 DNA reads as TGTGCCAGCAGCGTGATAACAGGGGGCACTGGAAACACCATATATTTT. Its protein product is CASSVITGGTGNTIYF.

The chain combines TRBV6-6 with TRBJ2-4; D perhaps matches TRBD2 (6 bases). Germline CDR1 is MNHNY and CDR2 is SVGAGI (reference sequence). V dropped 0 bases and J dropped 5 bases, with 11 bases sitting between them. The CDR3 sequence is 15 residues long. For the CDR3, the DNA is TGTGCCAGCAGTTACTCAGGACTAAATCAAAACATTCAGTACTTC. The encoded protein is CASSYSGLNQNIQYF.

The chain links TRBV20-1 to TRBJ1-1; the match to TRBD1 covers 7 bases. Germline CDR1 DFQATT, CDR2 SNEGSKA (reference sequence). This CDR3 has 11 amino acids. The CDR3 reads CVLGTDTEAFF. The DNA of the CDR3 is TGCGTTCTCGGGACAGACACTGAAGCTTTCTTT.

The chain recombines TRBV7-9 with TRBJ2-5, with 8 nucleotides matching TRBD2. With 8 bases clipped from V and 4 bases from J, the junction kept 9 bases outside the gene matches. This CDR3 comprises 14 residues. In germline, CDR1 is SEHNR, CDR2 FQNEAQ (reference sequence). The CDR3 sequence is CASGNLAGGETQYF. The CDR3 nucleotides read TGTGCCAGCGGTAACCTAGCGGGCGGAGAGACCCAGTACTTC.

This clone was counted only a few times. Germline and junction disagree at one end, which may indicate a read error. The rearrangement uses TRBV18 and TRBJ1-2; no firm D call. The CDR3 contains 9 residues. Germline-derived CDR1 and CDR2 are KGHSH and LQKENI. In DNA form, the CDR3 reads TGTGCCAGCTCACCACCGGTCTCCTTC. It codes for CASSPPVSF.

This sequence joins TRBV19 and TRBJ1-5; TRBD1 aligns across 7 bases. V shed 5 bases, J shed 1 base, and the junction held 11 bases outside the gene matches. This CDR3 contains 17 residues. Germline CDR1 reads LNHDA; CDR2 reads SQIVND (reference sequence). CDR3 region: CASSLYRGGGSNQPQHF. Here the CDR3 DNA reads TGTGCCAGTAGTCTTTACAGGGGCGGGGGGAGCAATCAGCCCCAGCATTTT.

The rearrangement joins TRBV7-2 to TRBJ1-1; D possibly corresponds to TRBD1 (5 bases). Trimming removed 6 bases from V and 5 bases from J, with 16 bases in between. Germline CDR1 is SGHTA and CDR2 is FQGNSA. The CDR3 runs 14 residues. This CDR3 is CASRLGTGGTEAFF. In nucleotides, the CDR3 is TGTGCCAGCAGACTCGGGACGGGTGGGACTGAAGCTTTCTTT. Full variable domain (remainder filled in from reference TRBV7-2 and TRBJ1-1): GAGVSQSPSNKVTEKGKDVELRCDPISGHTALYWYRQSLGQGLEFLIYFQGNSAPDKSGLPSDRFSAERTGGSVSTLTIQRTQQEDSAVYLCASRLGTGGTEAFFGQGTRLTVV.

This clone turned up a few times. J is TRBJ1-2 and V is TRBV5-1, with D hard to call. Germline V gives CDR1 SGHRS, CDR2 YFSETQ. Trimming shortened V by 3 bases and J by 0 bases, and 12 bases separated the two germline ends. CDR3 length equals 15 residues. The CDR3 coding sequence is TGCGCCAGCAGCTCTGGATGGGTGACTAACTATGGCTACACCTTC. Encoded protein: CASSSGWVTNYGYTF.

V is TRBV11-3 and J is TRBJ2-7; D assignment may be TRBD1 or TRBD2 (5 bases each). Germline V gives CDR1 SGHNT, CDR2 YENEEA. The CDR3 runs 16 residues. Deletions cut 2 bases from V and 3 bases from J, with 17 bases between. The CDR3 coding sequence is TGTGCCAGCAGCTTACGGGTACTAGGGCAGGGCTACGAGCAGTACTTC. As protein: CASSLRVLGQGYEQYF.

The V gene is TRBV11-2, the J gene TRBJ2-5; TRBD2 aligns across 9 bases. V trimming: 4 bases; J trimming: 7 bases; junction bases outside the gene matches: 7. This CDR3 is built from 14 residues. From germline, CDR1 is SGHAT and CDR2 FQNNGV. CDR3 DNA: TGTGCCAGCAGCTCGGTAGCGGGAGAGGGGACCCAGTACTTC. It is translated as CASSSVAGEGTQYF. The whole variable domain, remainder taken from reference TRBV11-2 and TRBJ2-5, is EAGVAQSPRYKIIEKRQSVAFWCNPISGHATLYWYQQILGQGPKLLIQFQNNGVVDDSQLPKDRFSAERLKGVDSTLKIQPAKLEDSAVYLCASSSVAGEGTQYFGPGTRLLVL.

Note on this clone: A much larger clonotype is one base distant, so this may be a read error. This sequence joins TRBV6-1 and TRBJ2-7; D possibly corresponds to TRBD1 (6 bases). The germline V and J ends were trimmed by 7 bases and 2 bases, with 18 bases remaining between them. CDR1 is MNHNS, CDR2 SASEGT, per germline. CDR3 length: 15 residues. CDR3 in amino acids: CASTRTDLPTYEQYF. DNA of the CDR3: TGTGCCAGCACCAGGACAGATTTGCCTACCTACGAGCAGTACTTC.

In this sample, this clone turned up a few times. The chain couples TRBV25-1 to TRBJ1-1; D gene unclear. The CDR3 is 13 residues long. Trimming shortened V by 8 bases and J by 3 bases, and 13 bases separated the two germline ends. Germline values: CDR1 MGHDK, CDR2 SYGVNS. This CDR3 reads CASPRSDDTEAFF. CDR3 DNA: TGTGCCAGCCCGAGGTCGGACGACACTGAAGCTTTCTTT.

The rearrangement uses TRBV9 and TRBJ1-2; TRBD1 is a possible D gene (6 bases). CDR3 size: 18 residues. The V end lost 3 bases, the J end lost 5 bases, and 26 bases lay between the germline ends. Germline V CDR1 and CDR2: SGDLS, YYNGEE. Here the CDR3 reads CASSASPEGGGGGYGYTF. For the CDR3, the DNA is TGTGCCAGCAGCGCCTCCCCCGAGGGTGGAGGGGGAGGATATGGCTACACCTTC.

Judged by abundance, this clone is medium-sized. The genes are TRBV4-3 and TRBJ2-7, with a possible D match to TRBD2 (5 bases). CDR1 LGHNA and CDR2 YSLEER come from the germline V gene. V dropped 0 bases and J dropped 7 bases, with 10 bases sitting between them. The CDR3 is 13 residues long. DNA for the CDR3: TGCGCCAGCAGCCAAGAGGACGGACTGGAGCAGTACTTC. It translates to CASSQEDGLEQYF.

This clone was seen a handful of times. V and J are TRBV11-3 and TRBJ2-1; 13 bases match TRBD2. Germline CDR1 reads SGHNT; CDR2 reads YENEEA. CDR3 length equals 17 residues. After removal of 2 bases from V and 4 bases from J, the junction contained 5 bases not matched to a gene. This CDR3 reads CASSLWGTSGKYNEQFF. The CDR3 coding sequence is TGTGCCAGCAGCTTATGGGGGACTAGCGGGAAATACAATGAGCAGTTCTTC.

This clone was seen just once. This rearrangement joins TRBV19 to TRBJ1-3, with 7 bases lining up with TRBD1. The CDR3 spans 15 residues. Trimming took 1 base from V and 0 from J; bases not matched to a gene: 0. Per germline, CDR1 LNHDA and CDR2 SQIVND (reference sequence). This CDR3 is CASSIGDSSGNTIYF. The DNA of the CDR3 is TGTGCCAGTAGTATAGGGGACAGCTCTGGAAACACCATATATTTT.

The gene calls are TRBV29-1 and TRBJ1-2; possibly TRBD1 for D (5 bases). Trimming removed 5 bases from V and 8 bases from J, with 15 bases in between. The CDR3 sequence is 12 residues long. Germline CDR1 is SQVTM and CDR2 is ANQGSEA. The CDR3 loop is CSVQGAETGYTF. CDR3 in DNA: TGCAGCGTTCAGGGAGCCGAGACCGGCTACACCTTC.

This chain links TRBV7-2 with TRBJ2-5, with D uncertain. The germline V gene encodes CDR1 SGHTA and CDR2 FQGNSA. The CDR3 spans 11 residues. Trimming shortened V by 3 bases and J by 4 bases, and 3 bases separated the two germline ends. Here the CDR3 DNA reads TGTGCCAGCAGCTTCGGAGAGACCCAGTACTTC. This sequence encodes CASSFGETQYF.

Only a few counts were recorded for this clone. The V call is TRBV6-1, the J call TRBJ1-4; no clear D. The CDR3 has 13 amino acids. V was shortened by 8 bases and J by 8 bases, with 15 bases between the two germline ends. Germline V gene lookup returns CDR1 MNHNS and CDR2 SASEGT. CDR3 sequence (DNA): TGTGCCAGCTCTTTGTACGGGTGGGAAAAACTGTTTTTT. Its translation: CASSLYGWEKLFF.

The chain is built from TRBV2 and TRBJ2-4; 7 nucleotides agree with TRBD1. V dropped 6 bases and J dropped 0; count of bases not matched to a gene: 8. The CDR3 covers 16 residues. Germline loops: CDR1 SNHLY, CDR2 FYNNEI. DNA for the CDR3: TGTGCCAGCAGGAGGGGGCCTGGGGTAGCCAAAAACATTCAGTACTTC. Protein sequence: CASRRGPGVAKNIQYF.